The 4 T cell receptor beta chains below come from one sample, sequenced in a study of cytomegalovirus exposure and HLA in healthy donors. PCR amplification relied on 60 Vbeta primers (plus 13 Jbeta primers). Sequenced by immunoSEQ multiplex PCR; TCRdb stores in-frame clones only, minus some. The table includes hundreds of thousands of clones, roughly 70% detected once. The sample was PBMCs. The origin of the receptors is a woman younger than 45 in good health and CMV-seronegative.

This clone was detected once. The genes are TRBV19 and TRBJ1-2; tentative D call: TRBD1 (5 bases). V dropped 7 bases and J dropped 2 bases, with 14 bases sitting between them. CDR1 and CDR2 (germline): LNHDA, SQIVND (reference sequence). The CDR3 runs to 14 residues. The DNA of the CDR3 is TGTGCCAGTACCGCAGGGAAGGGAAACTATGGCTACACCTTC. This codes for CASTAGKGNYGYTF.

CDR3 residues: CASSSGTVAGELFF. CDR3 in DNA: TGTGCCAGCAGTTCAGGGACAGTGGCCGGGGAGCTGTTTTTT. The chain joins TRBV27 to TRBJ2-2; 7 bases align to TRBD1. The trim removed 4 bases at V and 6 bases at J, leaving 5 bases unmatched. The CDR3 length is 14 residues. Germline assignment: CDR1 MNHEY and CDR2 SMNVEV (reference sequence).

The chain uses TRBV5-1 and TRBJ2-1, with 13 bases identical to TRBD2. Germline values: CDR1 SGHRS, CDR2 YFSETQ. V dropped 4 bases and J dropped 7; count of bases not matched to a gene: 5. This CDR3 is built from 15 residues. CDR3 in amino acids: CASSGLAGAENEQFF. The CDR3 nucleotides are TGCGCCAGCAGCGGACTAGCGGGAGCGGAAAATGAGCAGTTCTTC.

The rearrangement links TRBV5-8 to TRBJ2-5, with 14 bases lining up with TRBD2. V gave up 4 bases and J gave up 5 bases; unmatched junction bases: 13. The CDR3 has 18 amino acids. Germline assignment: CDR1 SGHTS and CDR2 YDEGEE. The DNA for the CDR3 is TGTGCCAGCAGCCGCGGGACTAGCGGGGGCGAGATGGTCGAGACCCAGTACTTC. Its protein is CASSRGTSGGEMVETQYF.